The clone carrying this TCR beta chain was counted many times. Its antigen is currently unknown. The data belong to a study of T cells in Graves' hyperthyroidism and ophthalmopathy. Study as a whole: Before any treatment, at initial diagnosis, peripheral blood was collected. Study-level findings and limits: Blood also showed most of the thyroid clonotypes that were expanded above 0.001. Through a model of 13 V-J features, ophthalmopathy was separated from stable hyperthyroidism.

Germline CDR1 and CDR2: SGHVS and FNYEAQ. This CDR3 is 14 amino acids long. V was shortened by 1 base and J by 6 bases, with 11 bases between the two germline ends. Authors of the study amplified TCR beta CDR3 regions from RNA transcripts. TCR CDR3 regions were first amplified by RT-PCR with HTBI primers. Using its own MiXCR run on the multiplex PCR reads, TCRdb lists one record per CDR3 protein. This table has hundreds of thousands of distinct CDR3 sequences, around 15% appearing once. This TCR was recovered from a woman aged 55-70 years with Graves' ophthalmopathy. This chain joins TRBV7-6 and TRBJ2-3; a possible D gene is TRBD2 (6 bases). Specimen: blood. As DNA, the CDR3 is TGTGCCAGCAGCTTAGGCGGGAACCTGGATACGCAGTATTTT. It is translated as CASSLGGNLDTQYF.